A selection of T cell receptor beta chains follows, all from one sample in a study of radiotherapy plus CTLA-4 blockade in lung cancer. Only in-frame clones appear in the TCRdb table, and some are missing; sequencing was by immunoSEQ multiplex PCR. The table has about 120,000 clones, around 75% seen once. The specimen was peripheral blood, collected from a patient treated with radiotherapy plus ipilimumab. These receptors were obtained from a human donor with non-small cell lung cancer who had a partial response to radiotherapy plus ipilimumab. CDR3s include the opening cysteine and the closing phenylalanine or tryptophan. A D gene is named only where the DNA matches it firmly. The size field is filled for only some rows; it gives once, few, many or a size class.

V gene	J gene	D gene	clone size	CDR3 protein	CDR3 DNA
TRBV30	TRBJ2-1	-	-	CAWRGGRLRDNEQFF	TGTGCCTGGAGAGGAGGTCGGCTGAGGGACAATGAGCAGTTCTTC
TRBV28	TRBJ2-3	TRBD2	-	CASSSLAGGIGPDTQYF	TGTGCCAGCTCCAGTTTAGCGGGAGGGATAGGCCCAGATACGCAGTATTTT
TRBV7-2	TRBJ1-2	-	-	CASSPSQVNYGYTF	TGTGCCAGCAGCCCAAGCCAGGTCAACTATGGCTACACCTTC
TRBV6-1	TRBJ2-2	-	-	CASSWTITGELFF	TGTGCCAGCAGCTGGACTATAACCGGGGAGCTGTTTTTT
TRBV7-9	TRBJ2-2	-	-	CASSFGQNTGELFF	TGTGCCAGCAGCTTCGGACAGAACACCGGGGAGCTGTTTTTT
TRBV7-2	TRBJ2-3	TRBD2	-	CASSLARGFTDTQYF	TGTGCCAGCAGCTTAGCGCGGGGGTTCACAGATACGCAGTATTTT
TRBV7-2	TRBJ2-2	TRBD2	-	CASSQGLATGELFF	TGTGCCAGCAGCCAAGGACTAGCTACCGGGGAGCTGTTTTTT
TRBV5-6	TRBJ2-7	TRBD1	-	CASSPPGQGGNEQYF	TGTGCCAGCAGCCCCCCGGGACAGGGAGGGAACGAGCAGTACTTC
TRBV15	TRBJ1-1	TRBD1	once	CATSRGDRGTYTEAFF	TGTGCCACCAGCAGAGGTGACAGGGGTACGTACACTGAAGCTTTCTTT
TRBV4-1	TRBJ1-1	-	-	CASSQDLQGTEAFF	TGCGCCAGCAGCCAAGACTTACAGGGCACTGAAGCTTTCTTT
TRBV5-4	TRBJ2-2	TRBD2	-	CASNLAGAGELFF	TGTGCCAGCAATCTAGCGGGAGCCGGGGAGCTGTTTTTT
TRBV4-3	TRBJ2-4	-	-	CASSQEPVVAGAKNIQYF	TGCGCCAGCAGCCAAGAACCGGTGGTTGCGGGGGCCAAAAACATTCAGTACTTC
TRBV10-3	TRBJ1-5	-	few	CAIRPGGDSNQPQHF	TGTGCCATCAGGCCGGGGGGGGATAGCAATCAGCCCCAGCATTTT
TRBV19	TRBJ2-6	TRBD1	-	CASSLLPPGTALSGANVLTF	TGTGCCAGTAGTCTCCTCCCCCCCGGGACAGCACTCTCTGGGGCCAACGTCCTGACTTTC
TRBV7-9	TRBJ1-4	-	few	CASSVGLWEKLFF	TGTGCCAGCAGCGTGGGACTCTGGGAAAAACTGTTTTTT
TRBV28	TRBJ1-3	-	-	CASSLWGEGQDTIYF	TGTGCCAGCAGTTTATGGGGGGAGGGCCAGGACACCATATATTTT
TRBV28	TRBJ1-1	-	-	CASNTGYTEAFF	TGTGCCAGCAACACAGGGTACACTGAAGCTTTCTTT
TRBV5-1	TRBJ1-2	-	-	CASSLQTRGHGYTF	TGCGCCAGCAGCCTACAGACGAGAGGGCATGGCTACACCTTC
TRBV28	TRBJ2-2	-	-	CASSEQGNTGELFF	TGTGCCAGCAGCGAACAGGGTAACACCGGGGAGCTGTTTTTT
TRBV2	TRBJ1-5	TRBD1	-	CASKGQGNQPQHF	TGTGCCAGCAAGGGACAGGGGAATCAGCCCCAGCATTTT
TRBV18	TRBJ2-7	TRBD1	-	CASSPQGVEQYF	TGTGCCAGCTCACCGCAGGGGGTCGAGCAGTACTTC
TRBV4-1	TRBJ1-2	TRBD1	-	CASSRTETGNYGYTF	TGCGCCAGCAGCCGAACCGAGACAGGGAACTATGGCTACACCTTC
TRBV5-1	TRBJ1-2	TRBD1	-	CASSLSGGSYGYTF	TGCGCCAGCAGCTTGTCAGGGGGATCCTATGGCTACACCTTC
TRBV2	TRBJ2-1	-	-	CASSAHGSGHEQFF	TGTGCCAGCAGTGCACACGGGAGTGGCCATGAGCAGTTCTTC
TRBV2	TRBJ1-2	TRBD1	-	CASKGQGANYGYTF	TGTGCCAGCAAGGGACAGGGAGCTAACTATGGCTACACCTTC
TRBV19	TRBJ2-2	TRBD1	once	CASSSPDRGGTGELFF	TGTGCCAGTAGTTCCCCGGACAGGGGTGGCACCGGGGAGCTGTTTTTT
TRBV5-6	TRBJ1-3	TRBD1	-	CASSPPRTGHSGNTIYF	TGTGCCAGCAGCCCCCCACGGACAGGGCACTCTGGAAACACCATATATTTT
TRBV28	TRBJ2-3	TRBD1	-	CASSLRTGLDF	TGTGCCAGCAGTCTACGGACAGGGTTGGATTTT
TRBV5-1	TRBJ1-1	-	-	CASSLERRMNTEAFF	TGCGCCAGCAGCTTGGAACGGAGGATGAACACTGAAGCTTTCTTT
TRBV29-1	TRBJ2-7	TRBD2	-	CSVEGAGTSGTYEQYF	TGCAGCGTTGAAGGAGCCGGGACTAGCGGAACCTACGAGCAGTACTTC
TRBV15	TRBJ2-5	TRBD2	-	CATSRDRLAGELQETQYF	TGTGCCACCAGCAGAGATCGCCTAGCGGGAGAGCTCCAAGAGACCCAGTACTTC
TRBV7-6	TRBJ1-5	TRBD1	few	CASSFYPGQGSNQPQHF	TGTGCCAGCAGCTTTTACCCTGGACAGGGGTCAAATCAGCCCCAGCATTTT
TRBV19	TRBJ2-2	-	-	CASRGAAVGNTGELFF	TGTGCCAGTCGGGGGGCAGCCGTCGGGAACACCGGGGAGCTGTTTTTT
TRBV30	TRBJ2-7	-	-	CAWSRDMSYEQYF	TGTGCCTGGAGTAGGGACATGTCCTACGAGCAGTACTTC
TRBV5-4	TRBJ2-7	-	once	CASSPSPGEVHEQYF	TGTGCCAGCAGCCCGAGTCCGGGAGAAGTCCACGAGCAGTACTTC
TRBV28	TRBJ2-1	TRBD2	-	CASKGPSGRGDYNEQFF	TGTGCCAGCAAGGGTCCCAGCGGGAGGGGCGACTACAATGAGCAGTTCTTC
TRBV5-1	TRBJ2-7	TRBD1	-	CASSTGQGTYEQYF	TGCGCCAGCAGCACGGGACAGGGTACCTACGAGCAGTACTTC
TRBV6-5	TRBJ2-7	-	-	CASSGFVDEQYF	TGTGCCAGCAGTGGTTTCGTAGACGAGCAGTACTTC
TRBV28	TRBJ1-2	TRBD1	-	CASSSGQGHHYGYTF	TGTGCCAGCAGTTCTGGACAGGGCCATCACTATGGCTACACCTTC
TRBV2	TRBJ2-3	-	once	CASSELNRADTQYF	TGTGCCAGCAGTGAACTGAACAGGGCGGATACGCAGTATTTT
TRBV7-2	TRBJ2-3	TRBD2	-	CASRLTSGRSDTQYF	TGTGCCAGCAGACTGACTAGCGGGAGATCAGATACGCAGTATTTT